This T cell receptor (beta chain) was captured by sequencing in a study of shared clonotypes between healthy human individuals. Whole-study findings and limits: When naive CD4 clonotypes were compared across a few donors, around 5% were shared.

Germline V CDR1 and CDR2: SEHNR, FQNEAQ (reference sequence). V gave up 5 bases and J gave up 5 bases, with 10 bases separating them. This CDR3 comprises 13 residues. A remark on this clone: Its antigen is not identified.

TCRdb's copy holds only in-frame clones and misses some; the assay was immunoSEQ multiplex PCR. This sample has over a million clones, with around 95% found just once. The receptor was derived from a man aged 25 to 45 in good health. Sequenced input: naive CD4+ T cells sorted from blood. Regarding subset: CD45RA+ positively selected. This chain uses TRBV7-9 with TRBJ1-5; D gene unclear. CDR3 region: CASSQQQDQPQHF. In nucleotides, the CDR3 is TGTGCCAGCAGCCAACAACAAGATCAGCCCCAGCATTTT.